This TCR beta chain was identified during a study of blood T cell repertoires in COVID-19. Whole-study context: Donors in the United States, Italy and Spain gave samples during acute or convalescent COVID-19. From T cells, B-cell-depleted T cells, or PBMCs came the material, which was cDNA or gDNA.

V dropped 7 bases and J dropped 3 bases, with 12 bases sitting between them. This CDR3 spans 13 amino acids. In Seattle, patients joined the study during active infection and were tracked longitudinally. Authors' processing steps: Using reference gene primer amplification, nucleated cell counts were estimated. Measured with immunoSEQ multiplex PCR; TCRdb has only the in-frame clones, and not every one. The V and J calls and the clone size are those of that table, but D and trimming were determined from the DNA. Among 150,000 to 190,000 clones listed, more than 75% were seen once. Sequences were obtained from peripheral blood. The sequence came from a woman aged 60-70 years with COVID-19, enrolled during active disease. The rearrangement links TRBV12-3 or TRBV12-4 to TRBJ1-2, with D maybe TRBD1 (6 bases). The DNA for the CDR3 is TGTGCCAGCAACCTGGGGGGGCACTATGGCTACACCTTC. Translation gives CASNLGGHYGYTF.